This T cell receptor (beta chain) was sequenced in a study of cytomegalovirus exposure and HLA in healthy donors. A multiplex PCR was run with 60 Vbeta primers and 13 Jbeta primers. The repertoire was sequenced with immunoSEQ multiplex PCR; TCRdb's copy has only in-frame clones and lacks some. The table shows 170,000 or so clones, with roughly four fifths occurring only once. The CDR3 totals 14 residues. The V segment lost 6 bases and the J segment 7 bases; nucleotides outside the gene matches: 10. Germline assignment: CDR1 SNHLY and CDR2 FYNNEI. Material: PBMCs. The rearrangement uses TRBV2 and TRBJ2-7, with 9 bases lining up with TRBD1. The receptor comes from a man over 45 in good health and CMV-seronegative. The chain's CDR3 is CASRRTGEIGEQYF. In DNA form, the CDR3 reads TGTGCCAGCAGGCGGACAGGGGAGATTGGGGAGCAGTACTTC.